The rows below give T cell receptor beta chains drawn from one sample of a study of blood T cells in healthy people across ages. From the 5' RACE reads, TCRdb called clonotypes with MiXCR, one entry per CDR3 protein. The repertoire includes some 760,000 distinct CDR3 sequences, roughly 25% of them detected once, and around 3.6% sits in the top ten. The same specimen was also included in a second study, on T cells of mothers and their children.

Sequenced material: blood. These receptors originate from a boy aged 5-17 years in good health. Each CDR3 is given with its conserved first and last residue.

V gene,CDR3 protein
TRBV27,CASSRLGDTQYF
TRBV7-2,CASRPTGTDGPQYF
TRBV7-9,CASSLAQTGELFF
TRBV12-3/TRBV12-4,CASSFESSYEQYF
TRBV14,CASSQDLSSYNEQFF
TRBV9,CASSALAGQETQYF
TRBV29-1,CSVREGANTEAFF
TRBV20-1,CSARTWTNEKLFF
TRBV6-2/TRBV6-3,CASSYSKRLADQLAKNIQYF
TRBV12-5,CASGLSGPKNIQYF
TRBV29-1,CSAVGQGLFF
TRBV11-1,CASSLRGNEREWTNAGELFF
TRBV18,CASSPSQGGDYGCTF
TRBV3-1,CASSHLDRVNEQYF
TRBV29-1,CSVTHTRTEAFF
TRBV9,CASSPTDRGIEAFF
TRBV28,CAIGVGGLSYEQYF
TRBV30,CAWSVTGGNEKLFF
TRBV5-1,CASSLVRGWNTGELFF
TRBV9,CASSVVGTDEKLFF
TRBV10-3,CAISVGTGGEKLFF
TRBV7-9,CASSFRLAGVADTQYF
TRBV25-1,CASNGQSEKLFF
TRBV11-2,CASSGGSSSNEQFF
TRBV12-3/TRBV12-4,CASRLGTGSNQPQHF
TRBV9,CASSLLRAPRVFQPQHF
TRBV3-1,CASSQDIGGYPEAFF
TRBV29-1,CSAFQAGSSYEQYF
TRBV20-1,CSARWADFGNEKLFF
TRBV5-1,CASTGTGAYEQYF
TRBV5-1,CAGSVVDGGPTGGNEQFF
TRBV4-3,CASSQDIGDYSNQPQHF
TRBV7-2,CASTQGDLNTEAFF
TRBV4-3,CASSQEVGIHYEQYF
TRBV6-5,CASSGRGPDTQYF
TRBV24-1,CATSDLYEPLRREQYF
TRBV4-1,CASSQGSATRSEKLFF
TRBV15,CATSRVRDQETQYF
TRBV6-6,CASRPPMDGNQPQHF
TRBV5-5,CASKRDLSAGYEQYF
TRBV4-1,CASSQVMYQETQYF
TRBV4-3,CASSQAASTAGVSDTQYF
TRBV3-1,CASSLNPGRISGANVLTF
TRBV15,CATSRDMGQGGYEQYF
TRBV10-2,CASSENWLAGGKDTQYF
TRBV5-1,CASSFQGANTGELFF
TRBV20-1,CSARVTSGYEQYF
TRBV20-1,CSARDTARNTIYF
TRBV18,CASSPPDRAFNQPQHF